This section outlines one TCR beta chain sequence together with its context. This clone showed up just once. There is no known antigen for this receptor. There are no base qualities to consult, and no much larger clone falls within one base. Other DNA variants within this sample encode the same CDR3. These data come from a study of shared clonotypes between healthy human individuals (dated by TCRdb to the early 2020s). For the wider study: A few men and a couple of women, aged 18 to 49 years, made up the cohort. Per donor, three plates each were used for CD4 naive and CD4 memory, two for CD8 naive, and one for CD8 memory. To increase sequencing depth and limit assay-specific biases, TCR repertoire library preparation and sequencing were carried out by different laboratories using diverse techniques. Leukapheresis yielded between about 0.94 and 9 billion PBMCs per donor. To estimate repertoire size and how much clonotype sharing occurs between individuals, the study deeply sequenced the blood TCR repertoires of 4 to 6 healthy adults. What the research found in general, with its limitations: Across several donors, about 5.2% of naive CD4, around 3.3% of naive CD8, 2% to 2.5% of memory CD4, and under 0.45% of memory CD8 clonotypes were shared. Even with the large sequencing depth, rarefaction of the sorted-subset datasets indicated that sequencing was incomplete. Pairwise subsampling led to the expectation that sequencing depth would affect the degree of clonotype sharing among donors. Because the study included only a small number of donors, the genetic and exposure-history diversity represented was limited. Clonotypes shared by all four sorted-subset donors showed higher generation probabilities than non-shared clonotypes. Sampling was restricted to blood, and TCR repertoires in tissue are likely to differ from TCR repertoires in blood. Larger estimated clonotype richness was generally found for naive subsets than for memory subsets.

Taken from the germline V gene (reference sequence), the CDR1 and CDR2 loops are SEHNR and FQNEAQ. V sheds 5 bases and J sheds 5 bases, leaving 6 bases between their ends. Reading from cysteine to phenylalanine, the CDR3 counts 11 amino acids. Only the CDR3 part of the read is kept: 33 bases, read in frame from the first base. Using the deep immunoSEQ assay, TCR CDR3 regions were amplified from genomic DNA by multiplex PCR. Genomic DNA extracted from each cell subset was distributed evenly over all wells of several immunoSEQ 96-well plates, and each plate served as one replicate. Each replicate PCR for sorted subsets received approximately 200 ng genomic DNA, equal to roughly 30,000 T cell genomes. Purified libraries were quantified with a Qubit 3.0 fluorometer, sized on a Bioanalyzer 2100, and re-quantified with the KAPA Library Quantification kit. Every immunoSEQ 96-well plate was sequenced on a dedicated single-read 150-cycle Illumina NextSeq 550 flow cell. Concerning the study's data processing: Because the immunoSEQ output held only junctional sequences and lacked quality scores, the filtering could not match the filtering applied to full-length reads. Sequences were annotated with PyIR, a Python wrapper for IgBLAST v1.9, and V/J genes and CDR3 were assigned using IMGT germline references. Reads with weak V/J assignments (E-value above 1e-6), missing CDR3, stop codons, out-of-frame junctions, or ambiguous translated residues were removed. V3J clonotypes were defined as sequences sharing an identical inferred V gene, J gene, and CDR3 amino acid sequence. The percentage overlap between two repertoires was calculated by dividing the number of shared unique clonotypes by the size of the smaller repertoire. Richness of each repertoire was evaluated using RTK rarefaction, the Chao1 estimator, and Recon v2.1 estimates of unobserved clonotypes. For all TCRbeta clonotypes obtained by the gDNA method from a handful of donors, generation probabilities were computed with OLGA. The immuneACCESS repertoire file appears here via TCRdb, limited to in-frame rearrangements. These files lack a portion of the clones; in checked studies, under half of the deficit traces to unresolved V genes, and the cause of the others is not known. The D gene and trimming were derived from the DNA, and the V and J assignments and clone size from that table. The sample data list 2 million to 2.5 million clones, and 90% to 95% of these were observed just once. The ten top clones hold about 0.37% of the sample.

The donors were healthy, HIV-negative adults who had no recently reported acute infections or vaccinations. Every donor was a Caucasian adult residing in Nashville, Tennessee, USA. Magnetic negative selection was used to enrich CD4+ T cells, after which naive cells were positively selected on CD45RA and the negative fraction became the memory subset. Blood was collected by leukapheresis, and PBMCs were isolated by Ficoll-Histopaque density gradient centrifugation and then cryopreserved in liquid nitrogen vapor phase. Analytical flow cytometry was used to check the purity and quantity of every magnetically sorted T cell population. From each sorted fraction, genomic DNA was isolated and quantified by UV absorbance on a Nanodrop 2000c.

Sequencing was done on a sample of naive CD4+ T cells from PBMCs. Explained via the paper, the cell subset or site label denotes: CD45RA+ positively selected. The V and J segments used are TRBV7-9 and TRBJ2-5, with TRBD1 as a weak D call on 6 bases. This receptor was taken from a man between 18 and 29 years old in good health. Some clones in this sample may be carry-over from other donors' samples. The nucleotides read TGTGCCAGCAGCCAGGGGGAGACCCAGTACTTC. Its product reads: CASSQGETQYF. With the rest looked up from the reference TRBV7-9 and TRBJ2-5 genes rather than sequenced, the full variable domain is DTGVSQNPRHKITKRGQNVTFRCDPISEHNRLYWYRQTLGQGPEFLTYFQNEAQLEKSRLLSDRFSAERPKGSFSTLEIQRTEQGDSAMYLCASSQGETQYFGPGTRLLVL.